The rows below give T cell receptor beta chains drawn from one sample of a study of blood T cells in healthy people across ages. TCRdb reprocessed the 5' RACE reads with MiXCR, giving one entry per CDR3 protein. The table lists roughly 1.9 million distinct CDR3 sequences, about two fifths of them singletons. The sequencing input was blood. Source of these receptors: a human donor in good health. Each CDR3 is given with its conserved first and last residue. A D gene is named only where the DNA matches it firmly. Size tells how often a clone was seen (once, few, many) or the class of an expanded clone, and some rows leave it out.

clone_size: few; cdr3_length: 15; j_call: TRBJ2-6; v_call: TRBV20-1; d_call: -; cdr3_aa: CSARDAGAGANVLTF; cdr3_nt: TGCAGTGCTAGAGATGCAGGGGCTGGGGCCAACGTCCTGACTTTC
clone_size: -; cdr3_length: 15; j_call: TRBJ2-7; v_call: TRBV28; d_call: -; cdr3_aa: CASSLLAGTHNEQYF; cdr3_nt: TGTGCCAGCAGTTTATTGGCGGGGACCCACAATGAGCAGTACTTC
clone_size: -; cdr3_length: 15; j_call: TRBJ2-7; v_call: TRBV5-5; d_call: TRBD1; cdr3_aa: CASSPSSTGKYEQYF; cdr3_nt: TGTGCCAGCAGCCCCTCTTCGACAGGGAAGTACGAGCAGTACTTC
clone_size: few; cdr3_length: 18; j_call: TRBJ1-4; v_call: TRBV4-3; d_call: -; cdr3_aa: CASSQTYEGFATNEKLFF; cdr3_nt: TGCGCCAGCAGCCAGACGTACGAGGGGTTTGCAACTAATGAAAAACTGTTTTTT
clone_size: few; cdr3_length: 16; j_call: TRBJ2-5; v_call: TRBV15; d_call: TRBD2; cdr3_aa: CATSRDTSGRKETQYF; cdr3_nt: TGTGCCACCAGCAGAGATACTAGCGGGAGAAAAGAGACCCAGTACTTC
clone_size: -; cdr3_length: 12; j_call: TRBJ1-2; v_call: TRBV12-3/TRBV12-4; d_call: -; cdr3_aa: CASSFLAGSYTF; cdr3_nt: TGTGCCAGCAGTTTCTTGGCAGGTAGCTACACCTTC
clone_size: -; cdr3_length: 10; j_call: TRBJ1-2; v_call: TRBV6-5; d_call: -; cdr3_aa: CASTHYGYTF; cdr3_nt: TGTGCCAGCACCCACTATGGCTACACCTTC
clone_size: few; cdr3_length: 16; j_call: TRBJ2-5; v_call: TRBV12-3/TRBV12-4; d_call: TRBD1; cdr3_aa: CASSLTPGQGSETQYF; cdr3_nt: TGTGCCAGCAGTTTAACTCCGGGACAGGGATCGGAGACCCAGTACTTC
clone_size: -; cdr3_length: 15; j_call: TRBJ2-7; v_call: TRBV20-1; d_call: TRBD2; cdr3_aa: CSAYAAGGYSYEQYF; cdr3_nt: TGCAGTGCTTACGCAGCGGGGGGCTACTCCTACGAGCAGTACTTC
clone_size: few; cdr3_length: 15; j_call: TRBJ2-3; v_call: TRBV7-9; d_call: -; cdr3_aa: CASSPPHPDPYVQYF; cdr3_nt: TGTGCCAGCAGCCCTCCCCACCCCGACCCCTATGTGCAGTATTTT
clone_size: -; cdr3_length: 15; j_call: TRBJ2-7; v_call: TRBV27; d_call: -; cdr3_aa: CASSPLGGSLNEQYF; cdr3_nt: TGTGCCAGCAGCCCCCTCGGCGGCTCTCTCAACGAGCAGTACTTC
clone_size: -; cdr3_length: 14; j_call: TRBJ2-1; v_call: TRBV5-1; d_call: TRBD2; cdr3_aa: CASSLGLATDEQFF; cdr3_nt: TGCGCCAGCAGCTTGGGACTAGCGACGGATGAGCAGTTCTTC
clone_size: few; cdr3_length: 13; j_call: TRBJ2-1; v_call: TRBV29-1; d_call: TRBD2; cdr3_aa: CSAGGASGNEQFF; cdr3_nt: TGCAGCGCGGGAGGGGCTTCGGGGAATGAGCAGTTCTTC
clone_size: -; cdr3_length: 15; j_call: TRBJ2-5; v_call: TRBV7-2; d_call: TRBD2; cdr3_aa: CASSLGGNKGETQYF; cdr3_nt: TGTGCCAGCAGCCTCGGGGGGAACAAGGGCGAGACCCAGTACTTC
clone_size: -; cdr3_length: 15; j_call: TRBJ2-5; v_call: TRBV6-2/TRBV6-3; d_call: -; cdr3_aa: CASSYGEDYQGTQYF; cdr3_nt: TGTGCCAGCAGTTACGGGGAAGACTACCAAGGGACCCAGTACTTC
clone_size: -; cdr3_length: 16; j_call: TRBJ2-4; v_call: TRBV7-2; d_call: TRBD1; cdr3_aa: CASSLIGQGAKNIQYF; cdr3_nt: TGTGCCAGCAGCTTAATCGGACAGGGGGCCAAAAACATTCAGTACTTC
clone_size: -; cdr3_length: 14; j_call: TRBJ2-3; v_call: TRBV4-1; d_call: -; cdr3_aa: CASSPLPSVDTQYF; cdr3_nt: TGCGCCAGCAGCCCCCTCCCGTCGGTGGATACGCAGTATTTT
clone_size: few; cdr3_length: 13; j_call: TRBJ2-7; v_call: TRBV15; d_call: -; cdr3_aa: CATSSPLSYEQYF; cdr3_nt: TGTGCCACCAGCAGTCCCCTAAGCTACGAGCAGTACTTC
clone_size: few; cdr3_length: 15; j_call: TRBJ2-7; v_call: TRBV6-2/TRBV6-3; d_call: -; cdr3_aa: CASSPPGRVTYEQYF; cdr3_nt: TGTGCCAGCAGCCCCCCGGGACGGGTTACCTACGAGCAGTACTTC
clone_size: -; cdr3_length: 13; j_call: TRBJ2-7; v_call: TRBV4-1; d_call: -; cdr3_aa: CASSRGLYYEQYF; cdr3_nt: TGCGCCAGCAGCCGAGGACTATACTACGAGCAGTACTTC
clone_size: -; cdr3_length: 17; j_call: TRBJ2-5; v_call: TRBV7-2; d_call: TRBD2; cdr3_aa: CASSLGAGGRGLETQYF; cdr3_nt: TGTGCCAGCAGCTTAGGAGCGGGGGGGAGAGGGTTAGAGACCCAGTACTTC
clone_size: -; cdr3_length: 15; j_call: TRBJ1-6; v_call: TRBV7-2; d_call: -; cdr3_aa: CASSLKAGDNSPLHF; cdr3_nt: TGTGCCAGCAGCTTAAAGGCAGGGGATAATTCACCCCTCCACTTT
clone_size: -; cdr3_length: 15; j_call: TRBJ2-1; v_call: TRBV12-3/TRBV12-4; d_call: TRBD2; cdr3_aa: CASSLAGLGRDEQFF; cdr3_nt: TGTGCCAGCAGTTTAGCGGGACTAGGGCGCGATGAGCAGTTCTTC
clone_size: -; cdr3_length: 15; j_call: TRBJ2-5; v_call: TRBV11-2; d_call: -; cdr3_aa: CASSSGVGRSETQYF; cdr3_nt: TGTGCCAGCAGCTCGGGGGTGGGGCGCAGTGAGACCCAGTACTTC
clone_size: few; cdr3_length: 12; j_call: TRBJ2-7; v_call: TRBV20-1; d_call: -; cdr3_aa: CSAEEDRYEQYF; cdr3_nt: TGCAGTGCTGAGGAAGATCGCTACGAGCAGTACTTC
clone_size: -; cdr3_length: 16; j_call: TRBJ1-1; v_call: TRBV4-3; d_call: -; cdr3_aa: CASSQSGGVFSTEAFF; cdr3_nt: TGCGCCAGCAGCCAATCCGGGGGGGTTTTTAGCACTGAAGCTTTCTTT
clone_size: few; cdr3_length: 15; j_call: TRBJ1-2; v_call: TRBV9; d_call: -; cdr3_aa: CASSGREGANYGYTF; cdr3_nt: TGTGCCAGCAGCGGCAGGGAGGGAGCTAACTATGGCTACACCTTC
clone_size: -; cdr3_length: 12; j_call: TRBJ2-3; v_call: TRBV20-1; d_call: -; cdr3_aa: CSALSSADTQYF; cdr3_nt: TGCAGTGCCCTTAGTAGCGCAGATACGCAGTATTTT
clone_size: few; cdr3_length: 14; j_call: TRBJ1-6; v_call: TRBV29-1; d_call: -; cdr3_aa: CSVVGVPNLYLLHF; cdr3_nt: TGCAGCGTTGTCGGGGTACCGAACCTTTATCTCCTCCACTTT
clone_size: -; cdr3_length: 14; j_call: TRBJ1-1; v_call: TRBV3-1; d_call: -; cdr3_aa: CASSQEWQGTEAFF; cdr3_nt: TGTGCCAGCAGCCAAGAATGGCAGGGAACTGAAGCTTTCTTT
clone_size: -; cdr3_length: 14; j_call: TRBJ1-5; v_call: TRBV2; d_call: TRBD1; cdr3_aa: CASSRDREYQPQHF; cdr3_nt: TGTGCCAGCAGTAGGGACAGAGAATATCAGCCCCAGCATTTT
clone_size: once; cdr3_length: 15; j_call: TRBJ2-3; v_call: TRBV3-1; d_call: -; cdr3_aa: CASSRRRLGADTQYF; cdr3_nt: TGTGCCAGCAGCCGGAGAAGACTAGGAGCAGATACGCAGTATTTT
clone_size: few; cdr3_length: 13; j_call: TRBJ1-2; v_call: TRBV28; d_call: -; cdr3_aa: CASSLGGQDGYTF; cdr3_nt: TGTGCCAGCAGTCTAGGGGGGCAAGATGGCTACACCTTC
clone_size: -; cdr3_length: 13; j_call: TRBJ1-1; v_call: TRBV7-2; d_call: -; cdr3_aa: CASLQEGWTEVFF; cdr3_nt: TGTGCCAGCCTCCAGGAGGGGTGGACTGAAGTTTTCTTT
clone_size: few; cdr3_length: 14; j_call: TRBJ2-3; v_call: TRBV15; d_call: -; cdr3_aa: CATRQGEREDTQYF; cdr3_nt: TGTGCCACCAGACAAGGGGAAAGGGAAGATACGCAGTATTTT
clone_size: few; cdr3_length: 15; j_call: TRBJ1-1; v_call: TRBV9; d_call: -; cdr3_aa: CASSVAGTPHTEAFF; cdr3_nt: TGTGCCAGCAGCGTAGCGGGGACCCCACACACTGAAGCTTTCTTT
clone_size: -; cdr3_length: 17; j_call: TRBJ2-1; v_call: TRBV4-3; d_call: TRBD2; cdr3_aa: CASSQARRSGAYNEQFF; cdr3_nt: TGCGCCAGCAGCCAAGCCCGGAGGAGCGGGGCCTACAATGAGCAGTTCTTC
clone_size: few; cdr3_length: 13; j_call: TRBJ1-2; v_call: TRBV24-1; d_call: -; cdr3_aa: CATSVGSHDGYTF; cdr3_nt: TGTGCCACCAGTGTCGGCAGCCACGATGGCTACACCTTC
clone_size: many; cdr3_length: 12; j_call: TRBJ2-1; v_call: TRBV3-1; d_call: -; cdr3_aa: CASSQDLGEQFF; cdr3_nt: TGTGCCAGCAGCCAAGATTTAGGGGAGCAGTTCTTC
clone_size: few; cdr3_length: 17; j_call: TRBJ2-7; v_call: TRBV5-5; d_call: TRBD2; cdr3_aa: CASSPTTLARGTYEQYF; cdr3_nt: TGTGCCAGCAGTCCCACAACATTGGCGCGGGGGACCTACGAGCAGTACTTC
clone_size: -; cdr3_length: 16; j_call: TRBJ2-4; v_call: TRBV20-1; d_call: -; cdr3_aa: CSAGTLGMSNYNEQYF; cdr3_nt: TGCAGTGCAGGAACCCTGGGGATGTCGAACTACAATGAGCAGTACTTC